This T cell receptor (beta chain) was obtained from a study of T-cell memory formation after mild COVID-19. Study-wide background: For the most part, TCR clusters were specific to one donor. Study-level findings and limits: Later expanders leaned CD4+, whereas clones that contracted between day 15 and 85 were balanced CD4/CD8.

The TCR alpha and TCR beta cDNA libraries, bearing sample barcodes and UMIs, were generated by 5'RACE using constant-segment primers. MiXCR was run by TCRdb on the 5' RACE reads, yielding one entry per CDR3 protein. This sample carries roughly 110,000 distinct CDR3 sequences, 12% of them seen once, and the ten largest clones take around 30%. As to this clonotype: Antigen: not known.

Sequencing input: PBMCs or a T cell subset sorted from them (not recorded which). The TCR sequence derives from an adult woman who had mild COVID-19 (a few samples of this study predate the infection). Cell type and time point are not known.

The CDR3 spells CASSPVGDGPTGELFF. CDR3 DNA sequence: TGTGCCAGCAGCCCGGTGGGGGATGGACCCACCGGGGAGCTGTTTTTT. The V and J genes are TRBV5-6 and TRBJ2-2; either TRBD1 or TRBD2 may supply D (5 bases each). In germline, CDR1 is SGHDT, CDR2 YYEEEE. Between the trimmed V and J ends, which lost 4 bases and 4 bases, there was a span of 17 bases. This CDR3 has 16 amino acids.